In its sample, the clone carrying this T cell receptor beta chain was seen many times. This entry comes from a study of regulatory T cells in long-lasting Graves disease. Both iRepertoire HTBI primers and Arm-PCR of CDR3 regions were used to build the TCR beta libraries. Original processing methods: Identification across samples found approximately 60 TRBV and about 13 TRBJ segments. TCRdb re-derived calls from the multiplex PCR reads in MiXCR, one entry per CDR3 protein. TCRdb assigned the V and J calls; the authors' analysis was not used. The table has 200,000 to 250,000 distinct CDR3 sequences, around 20% seen once. The time point here: newly diagnosed GD, antithyroid drugs for less than 3 months. TCR sequences were obtained from RNA taken from PBMCs. EDTA tubes were used for drawing around 9.7 milliliters of peripheral blood. In germline, CDR1 is MGHRA, CDR2 YSYEKL. This CDR3 is built from 16 residues. V lost 5 bases to trimming and J lost 8 bases; unmatched junction nucleotides: 9.

These data also featured in a second study, about T cells in Graves' hyperthyroidism and ophthalmopathy.

Material: peripheral blood mononuclear cells (PBMCs), obtained at new diagnosis, from a patient treated with antithyroid drugs. The source of this sequence is a woman younger than 45 with Graves disease. This sequence joins TRBV4-1 and TRBJ1-6; TRBD1 matches 10 bases. This CDR3 reads CASSSLGGTGDSPLHF. CDR3 nucleotides: TGCGCCAGCAGCTCCCTAGGGGGGACAGGGGATTCACCCCTCCACTTT.